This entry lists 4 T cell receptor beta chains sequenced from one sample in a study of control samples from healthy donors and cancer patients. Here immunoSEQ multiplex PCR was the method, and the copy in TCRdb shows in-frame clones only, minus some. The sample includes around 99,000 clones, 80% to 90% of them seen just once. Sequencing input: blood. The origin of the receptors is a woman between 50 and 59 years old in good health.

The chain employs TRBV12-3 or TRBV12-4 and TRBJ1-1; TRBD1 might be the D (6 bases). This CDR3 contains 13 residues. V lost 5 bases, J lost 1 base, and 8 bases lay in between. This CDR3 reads CASSGDTNTEAFF. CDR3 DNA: TGTGCCAGCAGTGGGGACACGAACACTGAAGCTTTCTTT.

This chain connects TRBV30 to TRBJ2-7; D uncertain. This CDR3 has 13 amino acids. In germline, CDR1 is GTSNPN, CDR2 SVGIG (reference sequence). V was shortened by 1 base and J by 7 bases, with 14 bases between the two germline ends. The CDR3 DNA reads TGTGCCTGGAGTGCGGGCCCGAATCGGGAGCAGTACGTC. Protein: CAWSAGPNREQYV.

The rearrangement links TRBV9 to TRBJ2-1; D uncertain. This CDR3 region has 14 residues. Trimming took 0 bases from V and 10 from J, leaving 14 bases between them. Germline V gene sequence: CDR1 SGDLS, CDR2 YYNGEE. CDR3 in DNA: TGTGCCAGCAGCGTAGTTTCGAGAGGTGTCGAGCAGTTCTTC. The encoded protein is CASSVVSRGVEQFF.

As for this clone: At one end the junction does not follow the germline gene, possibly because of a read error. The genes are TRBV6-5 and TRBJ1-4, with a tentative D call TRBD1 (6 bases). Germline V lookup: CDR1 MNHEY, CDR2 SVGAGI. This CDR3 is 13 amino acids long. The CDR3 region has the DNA TGTGTCAGCAGCCGGACAGTTAATGAAAAACTGTTTTTT. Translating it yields CVSSRTVNEKLFF.